What follows is one TCR beta chain and its context. Its binding antigen is unknown. No base quality information exists; no much larger clone differs at one position. One collaborating source in Seattle enrolled patients during active infection and followed them longitudinally through the course of disease. The collaborating institutions used their own protocols to collect whole blood in K2EDTA tubes. For TCRbeta analysis, collaborators shipped samples as frozen whole blood, isolated PBMCs, or DNA extracted from either of those sample types. These data come from a study of blood T cell repertoires in COVID-19 (dated by TCRdb to the early 2020s). Regarding the study in general: Samples from collaborators originated in the United States, Italy and Spain and spanned both the acute and convalescent phases of COVID-19. The material from the prospective study consisted of cDNA or gDNA derived from T cells, B-cell-depleted T cells, or PBMCs. Subjects who had been exposed to COVID-19, were actively infected with it, or had recovered from it provided the deeply sampled blood TCRbeta repertoires that made up the dataset. The repertoires were made available in a free public database intended to serve as a resource for research on the immune response to SARS-CoV-2. The samples were drawn from two sources: the first 160 participants of the ongoing ImmuneRACE study, and fewer than 1,500 subjects contributed by 6 global collaborators. A de-identified subject ID, COVID-19 status, age in years and sex were almost always included in the sample metadata. Where HLA class I and class II types were available, the types were taken from metadata supplied by the sample provider, not from assay-based typing.

The CDR3 spans 15 residues, from the cysteine through the phenylalanine. Just the 45-base CDR3 DNA is kept, in frame starting at base 1. CDR1 SEHNR and CDR2 FQNEAQ were looked up in the germline V gene (reference sequence). Trimmed from V: 5 bases; trimmed from J: 4 bases; junction bases lacking a gene match: 9. What the authors observed across the whole study: The quantity of clinical and demographic metadata differed by source and by participant and was supplied without curation.

TCRbeta CDR3 regions were amplified from genomic DNA by means of the immunoSEQ Assay, a bias-controlled multiplex PCR. In the original analysis: The number of nucleated cells in each sample was estimated by amplification of reference gene primers within the assay. To quantify the absolute abundance of each unique TCRbeta CDR3 rearrangement, sequence reads were collapsed and filtered. For each sample, productive Simpson clonality was calculated by taking the square root of Simpson's diversity index across productive rearrangements. TCRdb limited this immuneACCESS table to in-frame rearrangements with V and J called. A share of clones is missing; checked studies link under half to unresolved V genes, and the rest is unexplained. V and J calls and clone size come straight from that table; D and trimming were deduced from the DNA. The sample has about 300,000 clones on record, roughly 86% of them singletons. 1.8% of the sample belongs to the ten largest clones.

Sequenced input: peripheral blood. This chain joins TRBV7-9 to TRBJ2-3, and 7 junctional nucleotides match TRBD1. This sequence was found in a woman younger than 45 with COVID-19, enrolled during active disease. The CDR3 is CASSRHGTDADTQYF. The DNA sequence reads TGTGCCAGCAGCCGGCACGGGACAGATGCAGATACGCAGTATTTT.